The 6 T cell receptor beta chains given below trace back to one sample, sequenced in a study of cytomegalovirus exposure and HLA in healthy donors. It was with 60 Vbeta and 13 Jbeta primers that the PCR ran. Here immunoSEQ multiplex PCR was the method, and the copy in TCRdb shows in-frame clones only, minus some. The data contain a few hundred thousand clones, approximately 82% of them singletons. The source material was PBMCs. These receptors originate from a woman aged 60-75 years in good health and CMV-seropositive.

The CDR3 nucleotides are TGTGCCAGCAGGACAGGGACTCTAGATGAGCAGTTCTTC. Its protein product is CASRTGTLDEQFF. The chain employs TRBV6-6 and TRBJ2-1; D possibly corresponds to TRBD1 (7 bases). This CDR3 has 13 amino acids. CDR1 and CDR2 (germline): MNHNY, SVGAGI (reference sequence). Trimming took 6 bases from V and 8 from J, leaving 14 bases between them.

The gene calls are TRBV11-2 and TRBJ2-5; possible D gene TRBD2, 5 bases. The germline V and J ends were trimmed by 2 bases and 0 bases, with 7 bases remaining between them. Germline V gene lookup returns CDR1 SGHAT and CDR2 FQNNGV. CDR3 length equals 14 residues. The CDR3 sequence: CASSLQLDQETQYF. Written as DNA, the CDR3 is TGTGCCAGCAGCTTACAACTAGACCAAGAGACCCAGTACTTC.

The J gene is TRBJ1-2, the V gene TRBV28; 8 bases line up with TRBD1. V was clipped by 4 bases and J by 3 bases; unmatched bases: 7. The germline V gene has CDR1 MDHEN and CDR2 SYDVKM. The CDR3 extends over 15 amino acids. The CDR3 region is CASSSQPTGDYGYTF. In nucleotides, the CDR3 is TGTGCCAGCAGTTCCCAGCCGACAGGGGACTATGGCTACACCTTC.

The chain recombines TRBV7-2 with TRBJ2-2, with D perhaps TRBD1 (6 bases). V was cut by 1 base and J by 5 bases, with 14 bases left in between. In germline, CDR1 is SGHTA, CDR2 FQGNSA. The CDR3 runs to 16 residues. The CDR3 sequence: CASSLGQGRKTGELFF. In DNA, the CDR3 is TGTGCCAGCAGCTTAGGGCAGGGGCGTAAGACCGGGGAGCTGTTTTTT.

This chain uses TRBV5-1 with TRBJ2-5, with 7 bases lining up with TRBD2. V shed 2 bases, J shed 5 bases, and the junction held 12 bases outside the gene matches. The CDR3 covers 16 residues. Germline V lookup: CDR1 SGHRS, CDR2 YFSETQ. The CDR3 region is CASSFPTGPGGETQYF. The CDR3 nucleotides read TGCGCCAGCAGCTTCCCGACGGGCCCGGGAGGTGAGACCCAGTACTTC.

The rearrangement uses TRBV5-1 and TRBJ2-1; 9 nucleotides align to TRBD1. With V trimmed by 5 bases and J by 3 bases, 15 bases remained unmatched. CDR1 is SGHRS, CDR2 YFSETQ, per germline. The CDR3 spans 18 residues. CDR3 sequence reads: CASRAGQGRNDHYNEQFF. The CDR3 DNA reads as TGCGCCAGCAGAGCAGGACAGGGGCGAAACGACCACTACAATGAGCAGTTCTTC. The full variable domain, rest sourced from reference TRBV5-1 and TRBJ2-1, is KAGVTQTPRYLIKTRGQQVTLSCSPISGHRSVSWYQQTPGQGLQFLFEYFSETQRNKGNFPGRFSGRQFSNSRSEMNVSTLELGDSALYLCASRAGQGRNDHYNEQFFGPGTRLTVL.